What follows are 10 T cell receptor beta chains derived from one specimen sequenced in a study of T cell changes during pregnancy in multiple sclerosis. Sequenced by immunoSEQ multiplex PCR; TCRdb stores in-frame clones only, minus some. Counted here are more than 60,000 clones, more than 85% occurring once; the ten biggest clones make up around 1.4%. Source: peripheral blood, taken in the second trimester of pregnancy. The receptors stem from a female donor with multiple sclerosis, enrolled in a pregnancy study.

The gene calls are TRBV10-3 and TRBJ1-3; D remains unclear. The germline CDR1 and CDR2 sequences are ENHRY and SYGVKD. This CDR3 has 14 amino acids. Trimming removed 7 bases from V and 0 bases from J, with 10 bases in between. CDR3 sequence: CAIKGEYSGNTIYF. The CDR3 DNA follows: TGTGCCATCAAGGGAGAATACTCTGGAAACACCATATATTTT.

The chain couples TRBV5-4 to TRBJ1-2; unclear D gene. The CDR3 length is 13 residues. Trimming pared 0 bases from V and 1 base from J, leaving 4 bases between. Germline V lookup: CDR1 SGHNT, CDR2 YYREEE (reference sequence). The CDR3 loop is CASSLASNYGYTF. The DNA of the CDR3 is TGTGCCAGCAGCTTGGCTAGTAACTATGGCTACACCTTC.

The chain is built from TRBV6-1 and TRBJ1-5; D uncertain. Trimming pared 4 bases from V and 2 bases from J, leaving 9 bases between. CDR1 and CDR2 from the germline V gene are MNHNS and SASEGT. This CDR3 has 14 amino acids. Written as DNA, the CDR3 is TGTGCCAGCAGTGCTAACGGGGGCAATCAGCCCCAGCATTTT. It translates to CASSANGGNQPQHF.

The chain combines TRBV4-1 with TRBJ2-1, with unresolved D. Germline-derived CDR1 and CDR2 are MGHRA and YSYEKL. V was trimmed by 0 bases and J by 4 bases, leaving 7 bases between them. The CDR3 covers 14 residues. The CDR3 region has the DNA TGCGCCAGCAGCCAAGACACCAGGTACAATGAGCAGTTCTTC. As protein: CASSQDTRYNEQFF.

This clone was detected once. The chain has TRBV5-6 and TRBJ1-2; D possibly corresponds to TRBD1 (5 bases). Per germline, CDR1 SGHDT and CDR2 YYEEEE. V lost 3 bases to trimming and J lost 4 bases, with 7 bases between them. The CDR3 totals 12 residues. CDR3 amino acids: CASSSDIYGYTF. CDR3 nucleotide sequence: TGTGCCAGCAGCTCGGACATCTATGGCTACACCTTC. Full variable domain (outside the CDR3, taken from reference TRBV5-6 and TRBJ1-2): DAGVTQSPTHLIKTRGQQVTLRCSPKSGHDTVSWYQQALGQGPQFIFQYYEEEERQRGNFPDRFSGHQFPNYSSELNVNALLLGDSALYLCASSSDIYGYTFGSGTRLTVV.

V gene TRBV18 combines with J gene TRBJ1-1; 8 nucleotides match TRBD1. J lost 2 bases, V lost 5 bases, and 4 bases had no gene match. Germline CDR1 and CDR2: KGHSH and LQKENI. CDR3 length: 14 amino acids. This CDR3 reads CASSEDRVNTEAFF. CDR3 in DNA: TGTGCCAGCTCAGAGGACAGGGTTAACACTGAAGCTTTCTTT.

The CDR3 reads CASSIFGEFQETQYF. The CDR3 DNA follows: TGTGCCAGTAGTATATTCGGAGAGTTCCAAGAGACCCAGTACTTC. The chain carries TRBV19 and TRBJ2-5; D is undetermined. Germline CDR1 reads LNHDA; CDR2 reads SQIVND (reference sequence). V lost 2 bases and J lost 1, with 11 bases in between. The CDR3 consists of 15 residues. Using reference TRBV19 and TRBJ2-5 for the parts outside the CDR3, the full variable domain is DGGITQSPKYLFRKEGQNVTLSCEQNLNHDAMYWYRQDPGQGLRLIYYSQIVNDFQKGDIAEGYSVSREKKESFPLTVTSAQKNPTAFYLCASSIFGEFQETQYFGPGTRLLVL.

The V call is TRBV5-1, the J call TRBJ1-4; D remains ambiguous. This CDR3 spans 14 amino acids. V dropped 0 bases and J dropped 7 bases, with 10 bases sitting between them. Looked up from germline, CDR1 is SGHRS and CDR2 is YFSETQ. The CDR3 sequence is CASSLAGSGEKLFF. For the CDR3, the DNA is TGCGCCAGCAGCTTGGCTGGGTCGGGTGAAAAACTGTTTTTT.

The rearrangement joins TRBV6-6 to TRBJ1-4; D gene unclear. Germline V gene data show CDR1 as MNHNY and CDR2 as SVGAGI (reference sequence). V gave up 4 bases and J gave up 3 bases, with 9 bases separating them. The CDR3 sequence is 14 residues long. The CDR3 coding sequence is TGTGCCAGCAGTTCAGAAGAAGCTAATGAAAAACTGTTTTTT. This codes for CASSSEEANEKLFF.

The gene calls are TRBV4-3 and TRBJ2-2; a possible D gene is TRBD1 (6 bases). The CDR3 is 14 amino acids. Germline V CDR1 and CDR2: LGHNA, YSLEER. V shed 0 bases and J shed 6 bases, with 8 bases lying between them. The CDR3 nucleotides read TGCGCCAGCAGCCAAGATACAGGGCCCGGGGAGCTGTTTTTT. Protein sequence: CASSQDTGPGELFF.